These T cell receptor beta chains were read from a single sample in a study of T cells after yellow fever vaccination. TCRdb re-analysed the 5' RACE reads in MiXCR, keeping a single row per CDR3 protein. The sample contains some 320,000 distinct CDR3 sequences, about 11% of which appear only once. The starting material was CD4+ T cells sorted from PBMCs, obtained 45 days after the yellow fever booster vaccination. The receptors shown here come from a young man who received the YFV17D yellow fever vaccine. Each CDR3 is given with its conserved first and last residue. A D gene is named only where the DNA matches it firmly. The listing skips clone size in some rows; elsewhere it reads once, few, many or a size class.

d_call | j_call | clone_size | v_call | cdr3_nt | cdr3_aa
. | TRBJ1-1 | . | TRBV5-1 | TGCGCCAGCAGCTTGGCTACGGGGGCGCGGGGGAACACTGAAGCTTTCTTT | CASSLATGARGNTEAFF
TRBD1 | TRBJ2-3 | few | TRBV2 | TGTGCCAGCAGGCCGGGACAGGGCACAGATACGCAGTATTTT | CASRPGQGTDTQYF
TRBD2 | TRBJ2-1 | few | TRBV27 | TGTGCCAGCAGTGGTCTACGGGGGGGATCCTACAATGAGCAGTTCTTC | CASSGLRGGSYNEQFF
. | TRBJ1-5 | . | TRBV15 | TGTGCCACCAGCAGAGATCGAGCCTATAGCAATCAGCCCCAGCATTTT | CATSRDRAYSNQPQHF
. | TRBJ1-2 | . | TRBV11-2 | TGTGCCAGCAGCTTGAGGGGGGGTGCGTCTTCGGGCTACACCTTC | CASSLRGGASSGYTF
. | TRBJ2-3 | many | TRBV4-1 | TGCGCCAGCAGCCCCCTTGGATATACGCAGTATTTT | CASSPLGYTQYF
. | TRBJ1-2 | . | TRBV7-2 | TGTGCCAGCAGCCGGGGGGGGCTGGGGGCTAACTATGGCTACACCTTC | CASSRGGLGANYGYTF
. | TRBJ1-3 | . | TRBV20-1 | TGCAGTGCTAAGGATGGAAACACCATATATTTT | CSAKDGNTIYF
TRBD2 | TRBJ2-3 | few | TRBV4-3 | TGCGCCAGCAGCTCCCGTGAGCGGGGGGTCACAGATACGCAGTATTTT | CASSSRERGVTDTQYF
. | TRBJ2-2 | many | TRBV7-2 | TGTGCCAGCAGCTTCACGAACACCGGGGAGCTGTTTTTT | CASSFTNTGELFF
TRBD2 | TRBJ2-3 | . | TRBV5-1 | TGCGCCAGCAGGGCTAGCGGGGGCACAGATACGCAGTATTTT | CASRASGGTDTQYF
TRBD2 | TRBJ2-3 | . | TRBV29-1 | TGCAGCGCAGGGAGGCGGGGGGGAGCAGATACGCAGTATTTT | CSAGRRGGADTQYF
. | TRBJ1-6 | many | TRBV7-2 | TGTGCCAGCAGCTTGGTGGGCTATTCACCCCTCCACTTT | CASSLVGYSPLHF
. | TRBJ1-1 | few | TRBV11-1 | TGTGCCAGCAGCTTGACAGTTTTGAACACTGAAGCTTTCTTT | CASSLTVLNTEAFF
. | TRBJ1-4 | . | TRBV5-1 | TGCGCCAGCAGCTTGTCCAGGGGAGACGAAAAACTGTTTTTT | CASSLSRGDEKLFF
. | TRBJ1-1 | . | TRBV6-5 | TGTGCCAGCAGTTACTCCCGCCATAAGGTTTTCTTT | CASSYSRHKVFF
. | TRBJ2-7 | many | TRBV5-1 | TGCGCCAGCAGTCCCACCCGGATCGGGCTCTACGAGCAGTACTTC | CASSPTRIGLYEQYF
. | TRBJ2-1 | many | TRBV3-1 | TGTGCCAGCAGCCAGAAAGGGGGGGGCAATGAGCAGTTCTTC | CASSQKGGGNEQFF
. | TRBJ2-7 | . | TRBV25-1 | TGTGCCAGCAGTGCGGGGGCCTCCTACGAGCAGTACTTC | CASSAGASYEQYF
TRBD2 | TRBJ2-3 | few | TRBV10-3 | TGTGCCATCAGTGAGGGGCCCCTAGCGGGGGACCCAGATACGCAGTATTTT | CAISEGPLAGDPDTQYF
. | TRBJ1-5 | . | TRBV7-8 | TGTGCCAGCAGCTTACAGGCAGGACCTAATCAGCCCCAGCATTTT | CASSLQAGPNQPQHF
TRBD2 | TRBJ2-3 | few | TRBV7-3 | TGTGCCAGCAGCTTACACCCTCGGACTAGCGGGAACACAGATACGCAGTATTTT | CASSLHPRTSGNTDTQYF
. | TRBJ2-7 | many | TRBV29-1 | TGCAGCGTTGCTCAGTACTACGAGCAGTACTTC | CSVAQYYEQYF
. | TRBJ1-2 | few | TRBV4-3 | TGCGCCAGCAGCCAAGACTACCCGAACTATGGCTACACCTTC | CASSQDYPNYGYTF
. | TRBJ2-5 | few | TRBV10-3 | TGTGCCTCCCACCAAGGGAGGGGGGGCCCGGAGACCCAGTACTTC | CASHQGRGGPETQYF
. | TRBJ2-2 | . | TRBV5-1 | TGCGCCAGCAGCTCAGGGTCGGCCGGGGAGCTGTTTTTT | CASSSGSAGELFF
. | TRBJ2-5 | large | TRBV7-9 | TGTGCCAGCAGCTTAGTTGGGACGGAGACCCAGTACTTC | CASSLVGTETQYF
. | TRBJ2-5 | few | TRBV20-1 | TGCAGTGCTAGAGTTAACCTGGGGATCGGAGAGACCCAGTACTTC | CSARVNLGIGETQYF
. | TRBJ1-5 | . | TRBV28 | TGTGCCAGCCTTCCTAGGGGCTTGCCCCAGCATTTT | CASLPRGLPQHF
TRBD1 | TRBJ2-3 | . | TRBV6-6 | TGTGCCAGCAGAGTTATGACTCCGACAGGCAGGGGGCTTACAGATACGCAGTATTTT | CASRVMTPTGRGLTDTQYF
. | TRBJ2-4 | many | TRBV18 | TGTGCCAGCTCACCTCGGGCGAGCGCCCTTGATGGCAAAAACATTCAGTACTTC | CASSPRASALDGKNIQYF
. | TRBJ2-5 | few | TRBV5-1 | TGCGCCAGCAGCCAAACAGGGTTCGGCCAAGAGACCCAGTACTTC | CASSQTGFGQETQYF
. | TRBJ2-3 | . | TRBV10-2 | TGCGCCAGCAGACTGACGATGGGTACGCAGTATTTT | CASRLTMGTQYF
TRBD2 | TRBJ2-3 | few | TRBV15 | TGTGCCACCGGTGCGGGGGGGGCAGGCACAGATACGCAGTATTTT | CATGAGGAGTDTQYF
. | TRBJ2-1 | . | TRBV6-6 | TGTGCCAGCAATTTGGGGGGTGAGCAGTTCTTC | CASNLGGEQFF
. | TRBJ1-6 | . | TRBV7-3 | TGTGCCAGCAGCTTATTGTATAATTCACCCCTCCACTTT | CASSLLYNSPLHF
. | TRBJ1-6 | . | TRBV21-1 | TGTGCCAGCAGCTCCCCTCGGGTTCGACGGACGAGAAAACATTCACCCCTCCACTTT | CASSSPRVRRTRKHSPLHF
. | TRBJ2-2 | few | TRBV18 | TGTGCCAGCCACCGGGACGGTAACACCGGGGAGCTGTTTTTT | CASHRDGNTGELFF
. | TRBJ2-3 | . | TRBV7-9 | TGTGCCAGCAGAACCGGACCGCAGGGGACAGATACGCAGTATTTT | CASRTGPQGTDTQYF
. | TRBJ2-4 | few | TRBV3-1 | TGTGCCAGCAGCCAATCCCTAGCCGCAACGAACATTCAGTACTTC | CASSQSLAATNIQYF
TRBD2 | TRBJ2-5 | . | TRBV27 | TGTGCCAGCAGTTTAATCCCCAGCCGCGGACTAGCGGGGGGCCAAAGCAGAGAGACCCAGTACTTC | CASSLIPSRGLAGGQSRETQYF
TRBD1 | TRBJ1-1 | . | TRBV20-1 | TGCAGTGCAAAACGCGGGACAGCGAACACTGAAGCTTTCTTT | CSAKRGTANTEAFF
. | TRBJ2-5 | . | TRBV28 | TGTGCCAGCAGTTCCCCTGGATACCAAGAGACCCAGTACTTC | CASSSPGYQETQYF
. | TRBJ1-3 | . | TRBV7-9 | TGTGCCAGCAGCCTGAATACTGGAAACACCATATATTTT | CASSLNTGNTIYF
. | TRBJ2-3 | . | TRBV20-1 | TGCAGTGCTAGGGCCCCCACGGCAGGGGTGAGCACAGATACGCAGTATTTT | CSARAPTAGVSTDTQYF
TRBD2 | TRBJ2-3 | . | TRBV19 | TGTGCCAGTAGTATATATAGCGGGGGTTTCGCAGATACGCAGTATTTT | CASSIYSGGFADTQYF
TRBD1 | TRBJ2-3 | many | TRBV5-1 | TGCGCCAGCAGCGCGCTACCGGGACAGTTCACAGATACGCAGTATTTT | CASSALPGQFTDTQYF
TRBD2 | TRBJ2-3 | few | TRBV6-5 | TGTGCCAGCAGTTATGGCGGGGGGTCCAGCACAGATACGCAGTATTTT | CASSYGGGSSTDTQYF
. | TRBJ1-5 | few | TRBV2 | TGTGCCAGCAGTGAAGGACGGAGCAATCAGCCCCAGCATTTT | CASSEGRSNQPQHF
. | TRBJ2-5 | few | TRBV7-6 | TGTGCCAGCAGCTCACCCATAGATACGTCAGCTGAGACCCAGTACTTC | CASSSPIDTSAETQYF
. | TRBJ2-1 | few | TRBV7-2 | TGTGCCAGCAGCAGGAGGGCTACCTACAATGAGCAGTTCTTC | CASSRRATYNEQFF
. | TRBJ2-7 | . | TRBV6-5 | TGTGCCAGCAGACTAACAGGTCAGGCTGCCTACGAGCAGTACTTC | CASRLTGQAAYEQYF
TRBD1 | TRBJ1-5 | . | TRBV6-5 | TGTGCCAGCAGTCCTGACAGGGTGGGGTATAGCAATCAGCCCCAGCATTTT | CASSPDRVGYSNQPQHF
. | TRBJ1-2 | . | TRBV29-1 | TGCAGCGTCGCGCCGAGCGCGGGGGTAGTTGGCTACACCTTC | CSVAPSAGVVGYTF
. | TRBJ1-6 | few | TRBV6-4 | TGTGCCAGCAGTGATAAAATTAATTCACCCCTCCACTTT | CASSDKINSPLHF
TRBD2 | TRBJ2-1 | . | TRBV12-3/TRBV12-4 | TGTGCCAGCAGTTTAGTGTCGGCTAGCGGGCCCTACAATGAGCAGTTCTTC | CASSLVSASGPYNEQFF
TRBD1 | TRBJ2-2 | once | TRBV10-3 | TGTGCCATCAAAGGACAGGGGGCTGCGTACACCGGGGAGCTGTTTTTT | CAIKGQGAAYTGELFF
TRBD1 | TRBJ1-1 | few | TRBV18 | TGTGCCAGCTCACCACCGGGGACAGTTGAAGCTTTCTTT | CASSPPGTVEAFF